Shown below are 9 T cell receptor beta chains from a single sample sequenced in a study of sequential checkpoint blockade in melanoma. Treatment here: randomized to nivolumab then ipilimumab (arm A) or the reverse (arm B). Sequenced by immunoSEQ multiplex PCR; TCRdb stores in-frame clones only, minus some. The sample shows 1,500 to 2,000 clones, around 20% of them seen only once. Sequencing used tumor tissue (inferred from file names), obtained from a patient given nivolumab and ipilimumab in sequence. The receptors derive from a human donor with melanoma.

This clone was detected a few times. The chain has TRBV6-7 and TRBJ2-7; D is tentatively TRBD1 or TRBD2 (6 bases each). TRBV6-7 is classed as an ORF, of uncertain function. There are 15 residues in the CDR3. Between the trimmed V and J ends, which lost 5 bases and 2 bases, there was a span of 16 bases. CDR3 DNA: TGTGCCAGCAGTGAAGGCGGGACAATGGCCTACGAGCAGTACTTC. Protein sequence: CASSEGGTMAYEQYF.

This chain joins TRBV18 and TRBJ1-1; D might be TRBD1 (5 bases). The germline V gene has CDR1 KGHSH and CDR2 LQKENI. The V end lost 5 bases, the J end lost 10 bases, and 14 bases lay between the germline ends. The CDR3 runs to 12 residues. CDR3 in amino acids: CASSGDHPLAFF. In nucleotides, the CDR3 is TGTGCCAGCTCAGGGGACCACCCGTTAGCTTTCTTT.

The J gene is TRBJ2-2, the V gene TRBV6-8; TRBD2 might be the D (6 bases). With 2 bases removed from V and 6 bases from J, the gap between germline ends came to 22 bases. The germline gives CDR1 MNHGY, CDR2 SAAAGT. The CDR3 length is 18 residues. DNA for the CDR3: TGTGCCAGCAGTTACGATTTGGGAGGTTCCGGTCAGGCCGGGGAGCTGTTTTTT. Translated: CASSYDLGGSGQAGELFF.

The chain carries TRBV28 and TRBJ2-3; TRBD2 might be the D (5 bases). CDR3 length: 13 amino acids. The germline CDR1 and CDR2 sequences are MDHEN and SYDVKM. The chain's CDR3 is CSALASVSDTQYF. The CDR3 nucleotides are TGTTCGGCTCTAGCCAGTGTGTCAGATACGCAGTATTTT.

This clone was seen at least ten times. The gene calls are TRBV11-3 and TRBJ2-5, with D tentatively TRBD2 (6 bases). Trimming pared 3 bases from V and 0 bases from J, leaving 11 bases between. CDR3 length: 15 amino acids. Germline CDR1 is SGHNT and CDR2 is YENEEA. Written as DNA, the CDR3 is TGTGCCAGCAGCTTGATGTGGGACTACCAAGAGACCCAGTACTTC. Translation gives CASSLMWDYQETQYF.

This chain connects TRBV6-8 to TRBJ1-1; D call uncertain. Between the trimmed V and J ends, which lost 5 bases and 0 bases, there was a span of 10 bases. This CDR3 comprises 14 residues. Germline CDR1 and CDR2: MNHGY and SAAAGT. The CDR3 sequence is CASSPGYMNTEAFF. The CDR3 DNA is TGTGCCAGCAGTCCGGGCTACATGAACACTGAAGCTTTCTTT.

The chain is built from TRBV19 and TRBJ1-2; 11 nucleotides match TRBD1. Per the germline V gene, CDR1 is LNHDA and CDR2 is SQIVND (reference sequence). V was clipped by 1 base and J by 3 bases; unmatched bases: 10. CDR3 length: 18 amino acids. In DNA form, the CDR3 reads TGTGCCAGTAGTATAGGGAAGGAGGACAGGGGGCTTTACTATGGCTACACCTTC. Amino acid sequence: CASSIGKEDRGLYYGYTF.

This chain links TRBV23-1 with TRBJ2-4; TRBD2 matches at 7 bases. TRBV23-1 is treated as an ORF (open reading frame) with a function not yet certain. V was clipped by 0 bases and J by 5 bases; unmatched bases: 13. This CDR3 is built from 18 residues. The CDR3 sequence: CASSQSPSGVELENIQYF. CDR3 nucleotide sequence: TGCGCCAGCAGTCAATCTCCCAGCGGGGTGGAGCTGGAAAACATTCAGTACTTC.

There are a few counts of this clone. The chain carries TRBV15 and TRBJ2-2; 8 bases map to TRBD1. J lost 7 bases, V lost 5 bases, and 6 bases had no gene match. CDR1 is LNHNV and CDR2 is YYDKDF in the germline V gene (reference sequence). The CDR3 extends over 14 amino acids. CDR3 in amino acids: CATSVRTGIGELFF. Written as DNA, the CDR3 is TGTGCCACCAGCGTACGGACAGGGATCGGGGAGCTGTTTTTT.